This TCR beta chain was observed in a study of control samples from healthy donors and cancer patients. Assay: immunoSEQ multiplex PCR; the TCRdb copy retains only in-frame clones and omits some. This table has more than 75,000 clones, roughly 83% appearing once. V was cut by 4 bases and J by 6 bases, with 13 bases left in between. This CDR3 has 14 amino acids. CDR1 and CDR2 (germline): MNHEY, SMNVEV (reference sequence). The sequence derives from a young woman in good health. The specimen sequenced was blood. The chain links TRBV27 to TRBJ2-1; the D call may be TRBD1 or TRBD2 (6 bases each). The CDR3 coding sequence is TGTGCCAGCAGTTCTCGGGGGCGCTCCAATGAGCAGTTCTTC. This sequence encodes CASSSRGRSNEQFF.